This entry features one TCR beta chain sequence. Its antigen is not identified. The data were obtained in a study of shared clonotypes between healthy human individuals. Study-wide results and limits: The study generally estimated greater richness for naive than memory subsets.

The protocol was immunoSEQ multiplex PCR, while the TCRdb copy is restricted to in-frame clones and leaves out a portion. The sample carries fewer than 350,000 clones, around 86% recorded once. Sequenced material: memory CD8+ T cells sorted from blood. Subset given: CD45RO+ cells pooled with CCR7-negative TemRA cells. The sequence derives from a man between 18 and 35 years old in good health.

The CDR3 DNA reads as TGTGCCAGCAGCCTCGGGGCCTATCAGCCCCAGCATTTT. Residues: CASSLGAYQPQHF. The chain employs TRBV5-6 and TRBJ1-5; possible D gene TRBD1, 5 bases. The germline V gene encodes CDR1 SGHDT and CDR2 YYEEEE. Trimming pared 4 bases from V and 5 bases from J, leaving 10 bases between. The CDR3 has 13 residues.